Each of the 22 T cell receptor beta chains below was sequenced from the same sample in a study of cytomegalovirus exposure and HLA in healthy donors (dated by TCRdb to 2016 to 2017). The library was prepared using the immunoSEQ multiplex PCR assay. A mixture of 60 forward primers for TCR Vbeta segments and 13 reverse primers for TCR Jbeta segments was used in the multiplex PCR. Sourced from immuneACCESS, this table was stored by TCRdb with only in-frame sequences that have V and J called. A share of the clones is absent; for the studies checked, an unresolved V gene accounts for under half, and the remainder has no known explanation. The sample table records some 110,000 clones. Less than 3% of the sample goes to the ten largest clones. Specimen: PBMCs. The receptors originated from a man aged 30 to 39 in good health and CMV-seronegative.

The chain has TRBV4-1 and TRBJ2-7, with 7 bases matching TRBD1. Germline CDR1 reads MGHRA; CDR2 reads YSYEKL. J lost 6 bases, V lost 3 bases, and 11 bases had no gene match. The CDR3 runs 15 residues. Written as DNA, the CDR3 is TGCGCCAGCAGCCAGCCGGACAGGTCTCATCGCGAGCAGTACTTC. Translating it yields CASSQPDRSHREQYF.

The chain has TRBV30 and TRBJ1-6; 10 nucleotides line up with TRBD1. Germline CDR1 and CDR2: GTSNPN and SVGIG (reference sequence). This CDR3 spans 14 amino acids. Trimming removed 8 bases from V and 6 bases from J; junction bases left unmatched: 7. For the CDR3, the DNA is TGTGCCGGGATTGACAGGGGGCCTAATTCACCCCTCCACTTT. It is translated as CAGIDRGPNSPLHF.

The V gene is TRBV7-9, the J gene TRBJ2-7, with 8 bases fitting TRBD2. From germline, CDR1 is SEHNR and CDR2 FQNEAQ (reference sequence). Trimming at V came to 1 base and at J to 3 bases, leaving 8 bases not matched to a gene. The CDR3 totals 16 residues. CDR3 in amino acids: CASSLVSSGSNYEQYF. CDR3 nucleotides: TGTGCCAGCAGCTTAGTATCAAGCGGGAGCAACTACGAGCAGTACTTC.

V and J are TRBV29-1 and TRBJ2-1; TRBD2 aligns across 7 bases. This CDR3 spans 11 amino acids. In germline, CDR1 is SQVTM, CDR2 ANQGSEA. Unmatched junction bases numbered 7, after V lost 2 bases and J lost 15 bases. CDR3 nucleotide sequence: TGCAGCGTTGAATCGGGGGAGGGCCTGTTCTTC. This codes for CSVESGEGLFF.

CDR3 sequence: CASSLGRGTYNEQFF. The CDR3 DNA follows: TGTGCCAGCAGCTTAGGCAGGGGAACCTACAATGAGCAGTTCTTC. This rearrangement joins TRBV13 to TRBJ2-1, with D perhaps matching TRBD1 (6 bases). V lost 0 bases, J lost 2 bases, and 8 bases lay in between. The CDR3 loop spans 15 amino acids. Germline V gene lookup returns CDR1 PRHDT and CDR2 FYEKMQ (reference sequence). Filled out from reference TRBV13 and TRBJ2-1, the complete variable domain reads AAGVIQSPRHLIKEKRETATLKCYPIPRHDTVYWYQQGPGQDPQFLISFYEKMQSDKGSIPDRFSAQQFSDYHSELNMSSLELGDSALYFCASSLGRGTYNEQFFGPGTRLTVL.

CDR3 bases: TGTGCCAGCAGCCTCAGGGTGGGCACTGAAGCTTTCTTT. It translates to CASSLRVGTEAFF. V is TRBV11-2 and J is TRBJ1-1; tentatively, D is TRBD1 (5 bases). The CDR3 loop spans 13 amino acids. Germline CDR1 and CDR2: SGHAT and FQNNGV. The V and J ends lost 5 bases and 4 bases respectively, with 11 bases between them.

The chain carries TRBV7-9 and TRBJ1-1; D is undetermined. The germline CDR1 and CDR2 sequences are SEHNR and FQNEAQ (reference sequence). Deletions cut 7 bases from V and 1 base from J, with 19 bases between. The length of the CDR3 is 16 residues. CDR3 in DNA: TGTGCCAGCAACCAACTTATATCAGAGGCGAACACTGAAGCTTTCTTT. Translated: CASNQLISEANTEAFF. The full variable domain, its missing parts supplied by reference TRBV7-9 and TRBJ1-1, is DTGVSQNPRHKITKRGQNVTFRCDPISEHNRLYWYRQTLGQGPEFLTYFQNEAQLEKSRLLSDRFSAERPKGSFSTLEIQRTEQGDSAMYLCASNQLISEANTEAFFGQGTRLTVV.

The chain employs TRBV5-4 and TRBJ2-3; the match to TRBD2 covers 13 bases. The CDR3 totals 17 residues. The V gene end was trimmed by 2 bases and the J gene end by 0 bases; junction bases not matched to a gene: 3. The germline CDR1 and CDR2 sequences are SGHNT and YYREEE (reference sequence). For the CDR3, the DNA is TGTGCCAGCAGCTTTGGGACTAGCGGGGAAAGCACAGATACGCAGTATTTT. Protein: CASSFGTSGESTDTQYF.

This chain uses TRBV27 with TRBJ2-1; no clear D gene. V was cut by 6 bases and J by 6 bases, with 9 bases left in between. The V gene's germline CDR1 is MNHEY and CDR2 SMNVEV (reference sequence). The CDR3 loop spans 12 amino acids. As DNA, the CDR3 is TGTGCCAGCAGAAAGACTGGCAATGAGCAGTTCTTC. It specifies CASRKTGNEQFF.

J is TRBJ2-1 and V is TRBV5-1; no definite D call. V lost 3 bases to trimming and J lost 2 bases, with 18 bases between them. Germline V lookup: CDR1 SGHRS, CDR2 YFSETQ. This CDR3 region has 17 residues. The CDR3: CASSWPEESGAYNEQFF. The CDR3 nucleotides read TGCGCCAGCAGCTGGCCCGAGGAGAGTGGCGCCTACAATGAGCAGTTCTTC.

The chain recombines TRBV5-6 with TRBJ2-7; D might be TRBD2 (6 bases). Deletions cut 4 bases from V and 1 base from J, with 18 bases between. Germline V lookup: CDR1 SGHDT, CDR2 YYEEEE. CDR3 length equals 16 residues. The CDR3 loop is CASSPEVGSSSYEQYF. Here the CDR3 DNA reads TGTGCCAGCAGCCCCGAGGTCGGGAGTTCTTCCTACGAGCAGTACTTC.

The CDR3: CAIKRTGNEQYF. The CDR3 nucleotides are TGTGCCATCAAAAGAACAGGCAACGAGCAGTACTTC. The rearrangement uses TRBV10-3 and TRBJ2-5, with D possibly being TRBD1 (5 bases). Gene TRBJ2-7 matches the end of the DNA better, so the J call may be wrong. Germline-derived CDR1 and CDR2 are ENHRY and SYGVKD. The CDR3 loop spans 12 amino acids.

This chain links TRBV27 with TRBJ1-6, with D maybe TRBD1 (5 bases). The V end lost 6 bases, the J end lost 7 bases, and 13 bases lay between the germline ends. Germline assignment: CDR1 MNHEY and CDR2 SMNVEV (reference sequence). This CDR3 spans 14 amino acids. CDR3 residues: CASRDSGGNSPLHF. The CDR3 region has the DNA TGTGCCAGCAGGGACTCCGGGGGAAATTCACCCCTCCACTTT.

The J gene is TRBJ2-7, the V gene TRBV7-6; D is possibly TRBD1 (5 bases). Deletions cut 4 bases from V and 4 bases from J, with 8 bases between. The germline V gene encodes CDR1 SGHVS and CDR2 FNYEAQ. The length of the CDR3 is 12 residues. The CDR3 region has the DNA TGTGCCAGCAGCTCACCAGGGTACGAGCAGTACTTC. It translates to CASSSPGYEQYF.

This sequence joins TRBV25-1 and TRBJ1-1, with 7 bases identical to TRBD1. Germline CDR1 is MGHDK and CDR2 is SYGVNS. V trimming: 3 bases; J trimming: 5 bases; junction bases outside the gene matches: 6. The CDR3 is 14 amino acids. The CDR3 DNA reads as TGTGCCAGCAGTGACGCAGGGGGGTTGACTGAAGCTTTCTTT. It yields the protein CASSDAGGLTEAFF.

The chain couples TRBV5-4 to TRBJ1-2; maybe TRBD1 (6 bases). Germline lookup yields CDR1 SGHNT and CDR2 YYREEE (reference sequence). Trimming cost V 5 bases and J 6 bases, with 17 bases left between them. The CDR3 runs 14 residues. CDR3 protein: CASRARGGRDGYTF. For the CDR3, the DNA is TGTGCCAGCAGGGCGAGGGGGGGTAGGGATGGCTACACCTTC.

The chain combines TRBV7-2 with TRBJ1-4; TRBD1 matches 9 bases. The V gene end was trimmed by 5 bases and the J gene end by 2 bases; junction bases not matched to a gene: 9. This CDR3 has 17 residues. Germline V lookup: CDR1 SGHTA, CDR2 FQGNSA. The CDR3 DNA reads TGTGCCAGCAGCGCCAGGGGACAGGGTGCCACTAATGAAAAACTGTTTTTT. It yields the protein CASSARGQGATNEKLFF.

The chain carries TRBV7-9 and TRBJ2-5; 7 bases map to TRBD2. The CDR3 is 14 residues long. V lost 5 bases, J lost 1 base, and 4 bases stayed unmatched. Germline values: CDR1 SEHNR, CDR2 FQNEAQ (reference sequence). The CDR3 DNA sequence: TGTGCCAGCAGCATAAGCGGGACCCAAGAGACCCAGTACTTC. Translating it yields CASSISGTQETQYF.

This rearrangement joins TRBV29-1 to TRBJ1-1; the D gene is possibly TRBD1 (5 bases). Trimming took off 7 bases at V and 1 base at J, with 13 bases between the two ends. Germline values: CDR1 SQVTM, CDR2 ANQGSEA. The CDR3 is 13 residues long. The CDR3 DNA sequence: TGCAGCGCTGCGGTCCAGGGGAACACTGAAGCTTTCTTT. The encoded protein is CSAAVQGNTEAFF.

The chain employs TRBV4-1 and TRBJ1-2; D call uncertain. Germline CDR1 reads MGHRA; CDR2 reads YSYEKL. The CDR3 has 14 amino acids. V gave up 0 bases and J gave up 4 bases, with 9 bases separating them. Here the CDR3 DNA reads TGCGCCAGCAGCCAAGATGAACAGTCCTATGGCTACACCTTC. As protein: CASSQDEQSYGYTF.

The chain combines TRBV6-6 with TRBJ2-7, with TRBD2 as a possible D gene (6 bases). V was clipped by 2 bases and J by 2 bases, with 10 bases between them. The CDR3 covers 14 residues. Germline-derived CDR1 and CDR2 are MNHNY and SVGAGI (reference sequence). CDR3 DNA: TGTGCCAGCAGTTACAGTACGGGAGCCTACGAGCAGTACTTC. Translation gives CASSYSTGAYEQYF.

The chain joins TRBV6-5 to TRBJ1-6; D is perhaps TRBD1 (6 bases). Germline loops: CDR1 MNHEY, CDR2 SVGAGI. The CDR3 contains 14 residues. The ends were cut back, 2 bases at V and 6 bases at J, with 8 bases in the middle. This chain's CDR3 is CASSYDRPNSPLHF. Here the CDR3 DNA reads TGTGCCAGCAGTTACGACAGGCCTAATTCACCCCTCCACTTT.